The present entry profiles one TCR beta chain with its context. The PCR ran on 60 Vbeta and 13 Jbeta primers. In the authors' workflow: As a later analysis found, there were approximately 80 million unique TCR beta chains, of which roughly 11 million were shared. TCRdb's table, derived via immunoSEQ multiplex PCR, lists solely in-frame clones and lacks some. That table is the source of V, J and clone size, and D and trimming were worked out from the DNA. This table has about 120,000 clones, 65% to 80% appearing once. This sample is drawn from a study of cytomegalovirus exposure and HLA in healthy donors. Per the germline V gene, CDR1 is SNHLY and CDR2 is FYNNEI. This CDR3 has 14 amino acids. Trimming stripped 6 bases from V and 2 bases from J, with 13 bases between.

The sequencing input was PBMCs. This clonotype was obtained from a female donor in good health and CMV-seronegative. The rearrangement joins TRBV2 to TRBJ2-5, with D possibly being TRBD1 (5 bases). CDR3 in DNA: TGTGCCAGCAGGGTCAGGGATTATCAAGAGACCCAGTACTTC. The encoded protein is CASRVRDYQETQYF.